Listed below are T cell receptor beta chains from one sample, sequenced in a study of T-cell memory formation after mild COVID-19. MiXCR was run by TCRdb on the 5' RACE reads, yielding one entry per CDR3 protein. The sample holds about 560,000 distinct CDR3 sequences, less than 25% seen once. Sequencing was done on a sample of PBMCs or a T cell subset sorted from them (not recorded which). The source is an adult woman who had mild COVID-19 (a few samples of this study predate the infection). Cell type and time point are not known. Each CDR3 is given with its conserved first and last residue. D genes are given only for firm matches. Some rows have no size entry. The others give once, few or many, or a class for an expanded clone.

few | TRBJ2-7 | 13 | TRBD1 | TRBV30 | CAWSLTGSGEQYF | TGTGCCTGGAGTCTGACAGGGTCGGGCGAGCAGTACTTC
few | TRBJ1-1 | 14 | NA | TRBV6-6 | CASSYSQAYTEAFF | TGTGCCAGCAGTTACTCCCAGGCGTACACTGAAGCTTTCTTT
NA | TRBJ2-5 | 14 | TRBD2 | TRBV20-1 | CSARPLAGLETQYF | TGCAGTGCTAGGCCCCTAGCGGGATTAGAGACCCAGTACTTC
few | TRBJ2-5 | 14 | TRBD1 | TRBV6-1 | CASSSQGVAETQYF | TGTGCCAGCAGTTCACAGGGGGTTGCGGAGACCCAGTACTTC
NA | TRBJ1-2 | 15 | NA | TRBV3-1 | CASSPDVVPTYGYTF | TGTGCCAGCAGCCCCGACGTCGTTCCGACGTATGGCTACACCTTC
few | TRBJ2-2 | 15 | TRBD2 | TRBV6-5 | CASRRLAGEPGELFF | TGTGCCAGCAGACGACTAGCGGGAGAACCCGGGGAGCTGTTTTTT
few | TRBJ2-7 | 14 | TRBD2 | TRBV28 | CASSPQTSGSEQYF | TGTGCCAGCAGCCCCCAGACTAGCGGGAGTGAGCAGTACTTC
NA | TRBJ2-1 | 17 | TRBD2 | TRBV7-2 | CASSMIGAGGRLWEQFF | TGTGCCAGCAGCATGATCGGGGCGGGAGGGCGATTGTGGGAGCAGTTCTTC
few | TRBJ2-4 | 17 | NA | TRBV12-3/TRBV12-4 | CASSPQGPTLAKNIQYF | TGTGCCAGCAGTCCACAGGGACCGACGCTAGCCAAAAACATTCAGTACTTC
many | TRBJ2-7 | 14 | TRBD1 | TRBV29-1 | CSVEEGTGGYEQYF | TGCAGCGTTGAAGAAGGGACAGGGGGCTACGAGCAGTACTTC
NA | TRBJ2-3 | 15 | NA | TRBV3-1 | CASSQWFKRADTQYF | TGTGCCAGCAGCCAATGGTTCAAAAGGGCAGATACGCAGTATTTT
few | TRBJ2-1 | 13 | NA | TRBV5-1 | CASSLGPQNEQFF | TGCGCCAGCAGCTTGGGGCCGCAAAATGAGCAGTTCTTC
NA | TRBJ2-2 | 17 | TRBD2 | TRBV12-3/TRBV12-4 | CASSYLLSGRHTGELFF | TGTGCCAGCAGTTATCTCCTTAGCGGGAGGCACACCGGGGAGCTGTTTTTT
NA | TRBJ2-1 | 15 | NA | TRBV7-2 | CASSSRGGNYNEQFF | TGTGCCAGCAGCTCCAGGGGCGGCAACTACAATGAGCAGTTCTTC
NA | TRBJ2-7 | 17 | NA | TRBV5-6 | CASSGGTEEAPAYEQYF | TGTGCCAGCAGCGGCGGGACAGAAGAAGCACCGGCCTACGAGCAGTACTTC
few | TRBJ1-1 | 14 | NA | TRBV29-1 | CSAVPSRGSGEAFF | TGCAGCGCGGTACCCTCCAGAGGGTCGGGTGAAGCTTTCTTT
NA | TRBJ2-3 | 14 | TRBD1 | TRBV5-6 | CASSYQGDTDTQYF | TGTGCCAGCAGCTACCAGGGGGACACAGATACGCAGTATTTT
NA | TRBJ1-1 | 16 | NA | TRBV7-6 | CASSLVAGELNTEAFF | TGTGCCAGCAGCTTAGTCGCAGGGGAGTTGAACACTGAAGCTTTCTTT
NA | TRBJ2-5 | 15 | NA | TRBV11-3 | CASSLETNKKETQYF | TGTGCCAGCAGCTTAGAGACTAACAAGAAAGAGACCCAGTACTTC
few | TRBJ2-5 | 15 | TRBD2 | TRBV7-3 | CASSPGGQLGETQYF | TGTGCCAGCAGCCCGGGAGGGCAGCTGGGAGAGACCCAGTACTTC
few | TRBJ1-5 | 15 | NA | TRBV5-6 | CASSLGAAQYQPQHF | TGTGCCAGCAGCTTGGGCGCGGCCCAATACCAGCCCCAGCATTTT
few | TRBJ2-5 | 15 | NA | TRBV5-1 | CASMRRGPHAETQYF | TGCGCCAGCATGAGGAGGGGCCCCCATGCGGAGACCCAGTACTTC
NA | TRBJ2-1 | 17 | NA | TRBV4-3 | CASSRLPSASSYNEQFF | TGCGCCAGCAGCCGTCTTCCTAGCGCCAGCTCCTACAATGAGCAGTTCTTC
NA | TRBJ2-2 | 14 | NA | TRBV20-1 | CSAYPPFRTGELFF | TGCAGTGCTTACCCCCCCTTCCGCACCGGGGAGCTGTTTTTT
NA | TRBJ1-1 | 12 | TRBD1 | TRBV6-4 | CASSDWTGQAFF | TGTGCCAGCAGTGACTGGACAGGGCAAGCTTTCTTT
few | TRBJ1-2 | 16 | NA | TRBV12-3/TRBV12-4 | CASSLQGNGGNYGYTF | TGTGCCAGCAGTTTACAGGGGAATGGGGGGAACTATGGCTACACCTTC
NA | TRBJ2-1 | 14 | NA | TRBV11-2 | CASSSNRRKNEQFF | TGTGCCAGCAGTTCGAACAGAAGGAAGAATGAGCAGTTCTTC
many | TRBJ2-2 | 14 | NA | TRBV7-2 | CASSLGWGGGELFF | TGTGCCAGCAGCTTAGGTTGGGGTGGCGGGGAGCTGTTTTTT
NA | TRBJ1-5 | 17 | NA | TRBV7-9 | CASSSVGGYGNNQPQHF | TGTGCCAGCAGCTCCGTAGGAGGGTATGGTAACAATCAGCCCCAGCATTTT
few | TRBJ1-2 | 11 | NA | TRBV3-1 | CASSQSSGYTF | TGTGCCAGCAGCCAATCTTCCGGCTACACCTTC
NA | TRBJ1-1 | 12 | NA | TRBV5-1 | CASSVAGDKAFF | TGCGCCAGCAGCGTCGCAGGGGACAAAGCTTTCTTT
few | TRBJ2-6 | 19 | TRBD1 | TRBV18 | CASSRAGTGDTSGANVLTF | TGTGCCAGCTCACGTGCCGGGACAGGAGACACCTCTGGGGCCAACGTCCTGACTTTC
NA | TRBJ2-7 | 12 | NA | TRBV5-4 | CASSLSLSEQYF | TGTGCCAGCAGCTTGTCCCTCTCCGAGCAGTACTTC
once | TRBJ2-1 | 14 | NA | TRBV2 | CASSVGTPNNEQFF | TGTGCCAGCAGTGTAGGGACTCCAAACAATGAGCAGTTCTTC
NA | TRBJ1-1 | 15 | NA | TRBV20-1 | CSARRPGGADTEAFF | TGCAGTGCAAGACGCCCAGGTGGGGCGGACACTGAAGCTTTCTTT
few | TRBJ2-6 | 13 | NA | TRBV24-1 | CATSSSGANVLTF | TGTGCCACCAGTAGCTCTGGGGCCAACGTCCTGACTTTC
NA | TRBJ2-7 | 14 | TRBD2 | TRBV5-1 | CASSAGREAYEQYF | TGCGCCAGCAGCGCCGGGAGGGAGGCCTACGAGCAGTACTTC
NA | TRBJ2-6 | 15 | NA | TRBV6-5 | CASAQQGARANVLTF | TGTGCCAGCGCCCAGCAAGGGGCGCGGGCCAACGTCCTGACTTTC
NA | TRBJ2-1 | 17 | TRBD2 | TRBV7-8 | CASSSGTSGGDYNEQFF | TGTGCCAGCAGCTCCGGGACTAGCGGGGGAGACTACAATGAGCAGTTCTTC
NA | TRBJ1-6 | 12 | NA | TRBV20-1 | CSAGRVDSPLHF | TGCAGTGCTGGGAGGGTTGACTCACCCCTCCACTTT
few | TRBJ2-1 | 15 | TRBD2 | TRBV7-9 | CASSLVAGGLDEQFF | TGTGCCAGCAGCTTAGTGGCGGGGGGGTTGGATGAGCAGTTCTTC
few | TRBJ2-7 | 14 | NA | TRBV29-1 | CSVEDNGGNYEQYF | TGCAGCGTTGAAGACAACGGAGGGAACTACGAGCAGTACTTC
NA | TRBJ1-2 | 14 | NA | TRBV12-3/TRBV12-4 | CASSSALWDYGYTF | TGTGCCAGCAGTTCCGCCCTCTGGGACTATGGCTACACCTTC
NA | TRBJ1-5 | 13 | NA | TRBV12-3/TRBV12-4 | CASSETQGGSQHF | TGTGCCAGCAGCGAAACACAGGGAGGGTCCCAGCATTTT
NA | TRBJ2-5 | 17 | TRBD1 | TRBV11-2 | CASSLEGGTGSWQTQYF | TGTGCCAGCAGCTTAGAGGGAGGGACAGGGTCTTGGCAGACCCAGTACTTC
NA | TRBJ2-7 | 14 | NA | TRBV2 | CASSEKGGVDEQYF | TGTGCCAGCAGTGAAAAAGGTGGTGTCGACGAGCAGTACTTC
NA | TRBJ2-5 | 16 | TRBD2 | TRBV7-9 | CASSMTSGGFQETQYF | TGTGCCAGCAGCATGACTAGCGGGGGGTTTCAAGAGACCCAGTACTTC
NA | TRBJ2-1 | 14 | NA | TRBV7-9 | CASSFSVHYNEQFF | TGTGCCAGCAGCTTTTCGGTCCACTACAATGAGCAGTTCTTC